The entry below gives a single TCR beta chain sequence along with its context. What it recognizes is unknown. The data are from a study of monozygotic twins with inflammatory bowel disease. General study points: Whereas healthy co-twins had higher TCRbeta diversity (inverse Simpson), IBD patients had lower diversity. Especially where disease activity was present, IBD patients had fewer clonotypes in common with others than healthy twins did.

Through template switching, UMIs that included a 6-nucleotide sample barcode were added. TCRdb re-called the 5' RACE reads and gives one entry per CDR3 protein, without DNA. The listing contains approximately 330,000 distinct CDR3 sequences. The CDR3 consists of 15 residues. The germline V gene has CDR1 GTSNPN and CDR2 SVGIG (reference sequence). Whole blood, unsorted for T cells, was the source of total RNA. The chain uses TRBV30 and TRBJ1-6. The receptor comes from a human donor with ulcerative colitis or Crohn's disease, or a healthy co-twin of an affected twin (not recorded which). The sequencing sample was made of blood. CDR3 sequence reads: CAWSYGGMDNSPLHF.